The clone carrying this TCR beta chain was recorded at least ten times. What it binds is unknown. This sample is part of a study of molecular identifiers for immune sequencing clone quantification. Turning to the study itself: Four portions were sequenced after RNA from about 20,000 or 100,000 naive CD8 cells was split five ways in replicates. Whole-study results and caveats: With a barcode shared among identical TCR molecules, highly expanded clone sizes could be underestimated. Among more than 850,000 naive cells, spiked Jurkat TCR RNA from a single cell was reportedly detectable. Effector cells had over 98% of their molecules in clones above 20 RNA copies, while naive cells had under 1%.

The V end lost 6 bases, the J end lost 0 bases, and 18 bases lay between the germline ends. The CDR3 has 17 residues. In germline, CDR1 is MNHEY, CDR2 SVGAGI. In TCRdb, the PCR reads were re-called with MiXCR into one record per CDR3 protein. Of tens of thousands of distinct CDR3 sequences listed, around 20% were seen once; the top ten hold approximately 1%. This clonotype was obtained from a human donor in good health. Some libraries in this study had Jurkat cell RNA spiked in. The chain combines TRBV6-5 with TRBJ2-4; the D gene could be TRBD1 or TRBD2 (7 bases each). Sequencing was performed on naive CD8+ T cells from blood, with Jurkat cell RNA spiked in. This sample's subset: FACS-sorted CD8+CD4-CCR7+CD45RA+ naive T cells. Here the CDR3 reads CASSDREGELAKNIQYF. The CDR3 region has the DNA TGTGCCAGCAGCGACAGGGAGGGGGAGCTAGCCAAAAACATTCAGTACTTC.